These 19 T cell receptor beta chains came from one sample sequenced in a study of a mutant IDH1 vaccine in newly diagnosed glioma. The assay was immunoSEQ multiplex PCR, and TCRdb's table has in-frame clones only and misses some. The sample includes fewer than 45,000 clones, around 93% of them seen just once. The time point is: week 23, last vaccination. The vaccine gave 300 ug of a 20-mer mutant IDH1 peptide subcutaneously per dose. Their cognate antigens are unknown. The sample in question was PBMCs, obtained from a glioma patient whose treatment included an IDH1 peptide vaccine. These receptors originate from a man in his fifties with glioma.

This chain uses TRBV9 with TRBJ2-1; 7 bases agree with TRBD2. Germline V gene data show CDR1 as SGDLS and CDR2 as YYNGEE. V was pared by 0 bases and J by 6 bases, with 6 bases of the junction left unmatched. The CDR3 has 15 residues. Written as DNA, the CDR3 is TGTGCCAGCAGCGTAGGGGGAGGACTAGTCAATGAGCAGTTCTTC. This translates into CASSVGGGLVNEQFF.

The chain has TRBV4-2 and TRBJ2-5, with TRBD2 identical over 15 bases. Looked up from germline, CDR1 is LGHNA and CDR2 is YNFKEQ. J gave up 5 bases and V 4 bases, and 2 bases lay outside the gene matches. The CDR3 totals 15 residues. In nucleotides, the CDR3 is TGTGCCAGCAGCCGAGGACTAGCGGGGGGGGAGACCCAGTACTTC. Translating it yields CASSRGLAGGETQYF.

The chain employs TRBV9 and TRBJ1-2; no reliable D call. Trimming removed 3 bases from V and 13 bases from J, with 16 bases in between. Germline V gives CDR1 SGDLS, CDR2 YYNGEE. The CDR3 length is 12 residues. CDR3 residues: CASSGNRFVSTF. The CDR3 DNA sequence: TGTGCCAGCAGCGGGAACCGGTTCGTCTCCACCTTC.

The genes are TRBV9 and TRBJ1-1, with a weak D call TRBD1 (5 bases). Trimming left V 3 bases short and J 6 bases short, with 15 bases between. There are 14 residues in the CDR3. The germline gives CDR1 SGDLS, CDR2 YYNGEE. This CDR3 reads CASSDGDGSSEAFF. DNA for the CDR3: TGTGCCAGCAGCGATGGGGACGGGTCCTCTGAAGCTTTCTTT.

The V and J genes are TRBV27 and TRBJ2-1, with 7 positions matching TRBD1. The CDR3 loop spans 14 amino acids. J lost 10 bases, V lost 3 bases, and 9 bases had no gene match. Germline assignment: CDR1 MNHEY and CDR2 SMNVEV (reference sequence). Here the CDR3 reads CASSLNQGVGEQFF. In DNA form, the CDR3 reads TGTGCCAGCAGTTTGAATCAGGGGGTTGGAGAGCAGTTCTTC.

The CDR3 DNA is TGTGCCAGCAGCCAACAGGGTCGCGGCTCTTCACCCCTCCACTTT. As protein: CASSQQGRGSSPLHF. This rearrangement joins TRBV7-6 to TRBJ1-6; tentative D call: TRBD1 (6 bases). This CDR3 is built from 15 residues. The V gene's germline CDR1 is SGHVS and CDR2 FNYEAQ. The V end was cut by 5 bases, the J end by 9 bases, with 17 bases between.

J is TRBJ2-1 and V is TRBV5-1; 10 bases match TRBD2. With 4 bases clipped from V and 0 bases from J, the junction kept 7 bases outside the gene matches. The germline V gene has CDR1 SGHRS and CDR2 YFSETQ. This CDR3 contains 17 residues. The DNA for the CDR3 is TGCGCCAGCAGCCCGCGGACTAGCGGCGGCTCCTACAATGAGCAGTTCTTC. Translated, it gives CASSPRTSGGSYNEQFF.

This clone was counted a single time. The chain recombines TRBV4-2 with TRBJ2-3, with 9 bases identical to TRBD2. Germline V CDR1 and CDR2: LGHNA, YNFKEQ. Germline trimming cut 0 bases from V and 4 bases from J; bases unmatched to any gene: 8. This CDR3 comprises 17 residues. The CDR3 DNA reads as TGTGCCAGCAGCCAAGATAGAGCTAGCGGGATTGCAGATACGCAGTATTTT. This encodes CASSQDRASGIADTQYF.

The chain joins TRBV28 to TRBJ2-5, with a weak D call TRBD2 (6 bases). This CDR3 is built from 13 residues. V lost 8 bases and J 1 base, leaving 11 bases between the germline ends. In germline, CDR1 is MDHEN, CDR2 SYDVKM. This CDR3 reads CASAEGVQETQYF. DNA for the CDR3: TGTGCCAGCGCGGAGGGAGTCCAAGAGACCCAGTACTTC.

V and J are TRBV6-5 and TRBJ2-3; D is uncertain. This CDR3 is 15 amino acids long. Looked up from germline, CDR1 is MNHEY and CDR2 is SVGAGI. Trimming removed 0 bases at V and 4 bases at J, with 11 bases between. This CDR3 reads CASSYSNGPPDTQYF. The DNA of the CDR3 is TGTGCCAGCAGTTACTCGAATGGCCCGCCAGATACGCAGTATTTT.

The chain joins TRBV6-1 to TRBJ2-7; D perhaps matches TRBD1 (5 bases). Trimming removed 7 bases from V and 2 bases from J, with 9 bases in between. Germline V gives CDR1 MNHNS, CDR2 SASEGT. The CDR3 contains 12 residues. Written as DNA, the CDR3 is TGTGCCAGCATTGACAGTACCTACGAGCAGTACTTC. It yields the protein CASIDSTYEQYF.

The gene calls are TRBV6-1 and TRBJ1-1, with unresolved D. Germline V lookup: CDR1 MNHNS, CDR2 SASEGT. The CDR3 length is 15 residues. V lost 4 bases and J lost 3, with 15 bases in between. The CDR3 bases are TGTGCCAGCAGTGCCTCGAGAGAGGGATACACTGAAGCTTTCTTT. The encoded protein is CASSASREGYTEAFF.

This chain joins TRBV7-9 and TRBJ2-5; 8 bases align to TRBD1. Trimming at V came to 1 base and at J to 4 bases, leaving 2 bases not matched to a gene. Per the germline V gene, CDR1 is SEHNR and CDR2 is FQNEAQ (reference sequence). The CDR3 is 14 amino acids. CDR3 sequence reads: CASSLGGQAETQYF. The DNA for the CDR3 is TGTGCCAGCAGCTTAGGGGGACAGGCAGAGACCCAGTACTTC.

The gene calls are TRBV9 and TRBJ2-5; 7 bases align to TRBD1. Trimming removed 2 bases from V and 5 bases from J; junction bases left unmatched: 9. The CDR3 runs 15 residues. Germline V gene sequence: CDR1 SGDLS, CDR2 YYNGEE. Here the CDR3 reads CASSVETGRGETQYF. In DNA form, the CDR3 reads TGTGCCAGCAGCGTCGAGACAGGGCGTGGGGAGACCCAGTACTTC.

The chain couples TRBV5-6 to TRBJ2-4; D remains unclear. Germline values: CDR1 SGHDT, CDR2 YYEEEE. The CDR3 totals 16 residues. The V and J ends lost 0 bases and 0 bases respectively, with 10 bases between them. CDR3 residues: CASSLALKGAKNIQYF. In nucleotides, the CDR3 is TGTGCCAGCAGCTTGGCACTCAAGGGAGCCAAAAACATTCAGTACTTC.

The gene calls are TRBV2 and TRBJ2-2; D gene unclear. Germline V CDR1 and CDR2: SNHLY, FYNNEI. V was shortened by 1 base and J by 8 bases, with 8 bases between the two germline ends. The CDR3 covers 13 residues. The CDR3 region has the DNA TGTGCCAGCAGTGAAGTGAGAAGGGGGGAGCTGTTTTTT. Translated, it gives CASSEVRRGELFF.

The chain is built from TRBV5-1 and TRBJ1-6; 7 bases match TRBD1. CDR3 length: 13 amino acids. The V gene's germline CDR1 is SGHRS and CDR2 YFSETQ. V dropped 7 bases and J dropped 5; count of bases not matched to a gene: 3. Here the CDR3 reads CASGDSDNSPLHF. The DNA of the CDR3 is TGCGCCAGCGGGGACAGCGATAATTCACCCCTCCACTTT.

The CDR3 region is CASRYGTGEAFF. The CDR3 DNA reads TGTGCCAGCAGATATGGGACAGGAGAAGCTTTCTTT. This chain links TRBV5-4 with TRBJ1-1, with 8 positions matching TRBD1. V dropped 5 bases and J dropped 8; count of bases not matched to a gene: 5. The CDR3 length is 12 residues. The V gene's germline CDR1 is SGHNT and CDR2 YYREEE (reference sequence).

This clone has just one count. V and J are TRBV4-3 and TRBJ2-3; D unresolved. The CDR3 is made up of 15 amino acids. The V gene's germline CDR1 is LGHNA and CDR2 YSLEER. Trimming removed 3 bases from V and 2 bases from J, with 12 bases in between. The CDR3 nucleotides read TGCGCCAGCAGCCAGGGTATTGGACCCACAGATACGCAGTATTTT. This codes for CASSQGIGPTDTQYF.